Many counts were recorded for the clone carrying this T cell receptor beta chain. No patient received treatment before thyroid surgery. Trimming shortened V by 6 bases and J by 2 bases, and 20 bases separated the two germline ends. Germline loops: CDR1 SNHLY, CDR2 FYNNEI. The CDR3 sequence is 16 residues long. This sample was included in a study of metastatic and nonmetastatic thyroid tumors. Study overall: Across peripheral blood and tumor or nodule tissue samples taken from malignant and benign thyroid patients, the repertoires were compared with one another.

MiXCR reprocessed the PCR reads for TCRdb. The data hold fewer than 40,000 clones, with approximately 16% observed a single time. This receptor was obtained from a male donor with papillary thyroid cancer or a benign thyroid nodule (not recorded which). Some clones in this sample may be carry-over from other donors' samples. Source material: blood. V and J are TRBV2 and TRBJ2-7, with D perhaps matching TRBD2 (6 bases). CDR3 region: CASSNPREEGTYEQYF. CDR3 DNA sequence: TGTGCCAGCAGCAACCCCCGCGAGGAGGGGACCTACGAGCAGTACTTC.